A single sample is the source of the 20 T cell receptor beta chains below, sequenced in a study of neurological immune-mediated disorders. Via MiXCR, TCRdb re-called the 5' RACE reads, giving one row per CDR3 protein. The data contain tens of thousands of distinct CDR3 sequences, approximately 3.9% of them singletons. The source material was PBMCs. The receptors here all came from a man between 25 and 39 years old with multiple sclerosis.

At least ten counts were recorded for this clonotype. The chain couples TRBV12-3 or TRBV12-4 to TRBJ2-1; D is uncertain. Trimming took off 4 bases at V and 4 bases at J, with 8 bases between the two ends. This CDR3 spans 13 amino acids. CDR3 coding DNA: TGTGCCAGCAGTTCAATACCGTACAATGAGCAGTTCTTC. This codes for CASSSIPYNEQFF.

Ten or more counts support this clonotype. J is TRBJ2-1 and V is TRBV11-2; possible D gene TRBD2, 6 bases. Germline CDR1 SGHAT, CDR2 FQNNGV. The V end lost 10 bases, the J end lost 9 bases, and 16 bases lay between the germline ends. This CDR3 has 12 amino acids. The chain's CDR3 is CATQEGKGEQFF. In DNA, the CDR3 is TGTGCCACCCAGGAGGGGAAAGGTGAGCAGTTCTTC.

This clonotype has a handful of counts. Compared with germline, one end of the junction differs, possibly owing to a read error. The chain combines TRBV5-6 with TRBJ2-1; D ambiguous. The CDR3 totals 14 residues. CDR1 and CDR2 (germline): SGHDT, YYEEEE. The CDR3 loop is CANSFIGNINEQFF. Written as DNA, the CDR3 is TGTGCCAACAGCTTCATAGGGAATATCAATGAGCAGTTCTTC.

As concerns this clonotype: This clone may be a read error of a much larger clone one base away. This chain connects TRBV15 to TRBJ1-2; D is perhaps TRBD1 (5 bases). In germline, CDR1 is LNHNV, CDR2 YYDKDF (reference sequence). The length of the CDR3 is 17 residues. Trimming left V 0 bases short and J 8 bases short, with 22 bases between. CDR3 residues: CATSRDRSLKGRGGYTF. The CDR3 coding sequence is TGTGCCACCAGCAGAGATCGGTCTTTAAAGGGGCGAGGGGGCTACACCTTC.

At least ten counts were recorded for this clonotype. The J gene is TRBJ1-2, the V gene TRBV10-2; D not certain. This CDR3 region has 16 residues. CDR1 and CDR2 (germline): WSHSY, SAAADI. V was trimmed by 0 bases and J by 2 bases, leaving 13 bases between them. Here the CDR3 reads CASSESSSGGNYGYTF. The CDR3 region has the DNA TGCGCCAGCAGTGAGTCGAGTTCTGGAGGGAACTATGGCTACACCTTC.

This clonotype came up a few times. The chain joins TRBV7-9 to TRBJ2-1; 7 nucleotides line up with TRBD2. The CDR3 sequence is 16 residues long. The germline CDR1 and CDR2 sequences are SEHNR and FQNEAQ (reference sequence). Trimming took 4 bases from V and 4 from J; bases not matched to a gene: 10. The CDR3 region has the DNA TGTGCCAGCAGCTCCGGTGTTAGCGGGCTTTACAATGAGCAGTTCTTC. This codes for CASSSGVSGLYNEQFF.

In this sample, this clonotype turned up a few times. One base away lies a much larger clone, so this may be a sequencing read error. The chain is built from TRBV2 and TRBJ1-5; 7 bases map to TRBD1. CDR3 length equals 14 residues. Germline V gives CDR1 SNHLY, CDR2 FYNNEI. The CDR3 nucleotides read TGTGCCAGTCGTTCGGACAGGTTGAGTCAGCCCCAGAATTTT. It yields the protein CASRSDRLSQPQNF.

This clonotype was seen repeatedly, ten times or more. The chain has TRBV15 and TRBJ1-1; tentative D call: TRBD1 (6 bases). From germline, CDR1 is LNHNV and CDR2 YYDKDF (reference sequence). The CDR3 contains 16 residues. V was pared by 4 bases and J by 4 bases, with 19 bases between. The CDR3 nucleotides are TGTGCCACCAGCACCGGGGGGACACCGGTGGGCACTGAAGCTTTCTTT. Its translation: CATSTGGTPVGTEAFF.

This clonotype came up many times. The chain couples TRBV12-3 or TRBV12-4 to TRBJ1-2, with D maybe TRBD1 (6 bases). The CDR3 is 14 amino acids. V lost 6 bases and J lost 0, with 11 bases in between. CDR3: CASSPGHSNYGYTF. CDR3 coding DNA: TGTGCCAGCAGCCCGGGACACTCTAACTATGGCTACACCTTC.

This clonotype was seen at least ten times. The genes are TRBV20-1 and TRBJ1-1; D is unresolved. There are 12 residues in the CDR3. V lost 4 bases, J lost 4 bases, and 10 bases lay in between. Germline values: CDR1 DFQATT, CDR2 SNEGSKA (reference sequence). The CDR3 is CSAIPPRTEAFF. In DNA form, the CDR3 reads TGCAGTGCTATCCCCCCTCGCACTGAAGCTTTCTTT.

This clonotype was counted ten times or more. The chain links TRBV10-3 to TRBJ1-1, with 10 nucleotides matching TRBD1. The germline gives CDR1 ENHRY, CDR2 SYGVKD. The junction had 4 bases not matched to a gene; V was cut back by 4 bases and J by 5 bases. The CDR3 totals 14 residues. This chain's CDR3 is CAISGQGAFTEAFF. DNA of the CDR3: TGTGCCATCAGTGGACAGGGGGCGTTTACTGAAGCTTTCTTT.

This clonotype showed up many times. J is TRBJ1-5 and V is TRBV12-3 or TRBV12-4; D is possibly TRBD1 (5 bases). The CDR3 is made up of 16 amino acids. Between the trimmed V and J ends, which lost 1 base and 6 bases, there was a span of 16 bases. CDR3 protein: CASSLGQGRAVQPQHF. The CDR3 coding sequence is TGTGCCAGCAGTTTAGGTCAGGGAAGGGCGGTTCAGCCCCAGCATTTT.

This clonotype was counted ten times or more. The chain joins TRBV7-2 to TRBJ2-1, with 9 nucleotides matching TRBD1. Germline V lookup: CDR1 SGHTA, CDR2 FQGNSA. This CDR3 is built from 15 residues. Trimming at V came to 3 bases and at J to 4 bases, leaving 4 bases not matched to a gene. The CDR3, as DNA: TGTGCCAGCAGCTTGGACAGGGGATTATACAATGAGCAGTTCTTC. Amino acids: CASSLDRGLYNEQFF. The variable domain in full, with the rest retrieved from reference TRBV7-2 and TRBJ2-1, is GAGVSQSPSNKVTEKGKDVELRCDPISGHTALYWYRQSLGQGLEFLIYFQGNSAPDKSGLPSDRFSAERTGGSVSTLTIQRTQQEDSAVYLCASSLDRGLYNEQFFGPGTRLTVL.

This clonotype was seen at least ten times. This chain connects TRBV3-1 to TRBJ2-7; D is possibly TRBD1 or TRBD2 (6 bases each). The CDR3 loop spans 14 amino acids. Trimming stripped 5 bases from V and 4 bases from J, with 15 bases between. CDR1 and CDR2 from the germline V gene are LGHDT and YNNKEL (reference sequence). CDR3 loop: CASSFGRGPYEQYF. As DNA, the CDR3 is TGTGCCAGCAGCTTCGGACGGGGGCCGTACGAGCAGTACTTC.

In this sample, this clonotype turned up many times. The CDR3 region is CASSQETSGGAEETQYF. The CDR3 DNA sequence: TGTGCCAGCAGCCAAGAGACTAGCGGGGGGGCTGAAGAGACCCAGTACTTC. The V call is TRBV3-1, the J call TRBJ2-5, with 14 positions matching TRBD2. Trimming took 0 bases from V and 3 from J; bases not matched to a gene: 3. Germline V gene data show CDR1 as LGHDT and CDR2 as YNNKEL (reference sequence). The CDR3 runs to 17 residues.

This clonotype was seen at least ten times. The J gene is TRBJ1-1, the V gene TRBV28; D uncertain. V was trimmed by 5 bases and J by 8 bases, leaving 15 bases between them. The V gene's germline CDR1 is MDHEN and CDR2 SYDVKM. This CDR3 is 13 amino acids long. CDR3 amino acids: CASSKFRAGEAFF. As DNA, the CDR3 is TGTGCCAGCAGTAAATTTCGGGCGGGGGAAGCTTTCTTT.

This clonotype came up many times. This chain joins TRBV5-1 and TRBJ2-2; D possibly corresponds to TRBD2 (5 bases). From germline, CDR1 is SGHRS and CDR2 YFSETQ. V lost 2 bases and J 3 bases, leaving 8 bases between the germline ends. The CDR3 runs to 14 residues. In DNA form, the CDR3 reads TGCGCCAGCAGCTTCGGAGGTGACACCGGGGAGCTGTTTTTT. It is translated as CASSFGGDTGELFF.

This clonotype has ten or more counts. The V call is TRBV20-1, the J call TRBJ1-1; D ambiguous. Germline assignment: CDR1 DFQATT and CDR2 SNEGSKA (reference sequence). Trimming left V 4 bases short and J 0 bases short, with 9 bases between. CDR3 length: 13 residues. CDR3 bases: TGCAGTGCTATATACGGCTTGAACACTGAAGCTTTCTTT. It is translated as CSAIYGLNTEAFF.

This clonotype was detected many times. V usage is TRBV5-1 and J usage is TRBJ2-2; 7 bases line up with TRBD1. V lost 4 bases and J lost 4; bases outside the gene matches: 7. This CDR3 has 15 residues. CDR1 and CDR2 (germline): SGHRS, YFSETQ. The CDR3 sequence is CASSADRPGTGELFF. The CDR3 DNA reads as TGCGCCAGCAGCGCGGACAGGCCCGGCACCGGGGAGCTGTTTTTT.

This clonotype was counted between two and nine times. Likely a read error: the CDR3 ends without its conserved phenylalanine or tryptophan. The chain combines TRBV20-1 with TRBJ1-1, with TRBD1 as a possible D gene (6 bases). Trimming shortened V by 0 bases and J by 0 bases, and 11 bases separated the two germline ends. The CDR3 is 15 amino acids. Germline CDR1 reads DFQATT; CDR2 reads SNEGSKA (reference sequence). This CDR3 is CSARDQGHMNTEAFN. The CDR3 bases are TGCAGTGCTAGAGATCAGGGGCACATGAACACTGAAGCTTTCAAT.